Here is one T cell receptor (beta chain) with its context. In this sample, this clone turned up a few times. The antigen it binds to is not known. No per-base quality is available; no much larger clone lies one base away. The method behind the library was the immunoSEQ multiplex PCR assay. As for the original processing: A statistical classification framework was built to diagnose cytomegalovirus status from the catalog of TCR beta chain sequences. TCRdb took this table from immuneACCESS and kept in-frame rearrangements with V and J called. Such tables lack part of the clones; where checked against another copy, unresolved V genes explain under half of the gap, and the rest is unexplained. V, J and clone size are those of that table, while D and trimming were read from the DNA. This sample lists roughly 70,000 clones; about 85% were detected once. The top ten clonotypes cover less than 3% of the sample.

According to the germline V gene, CDR1 reads LGHNA and CDR2 reads YSLEER. Its CDR3 holds 19 amino acids, cysteine through phenylalanine. Only the CDR3 DNA is retained, 57 bases long and in frame from the first base. V lost 0 bases and J lost 0 bases, and the count of bases not matched to a germline gene is 8. Separate from the roughly 630-subject first cohort, the validation cohort of some 130 subjects was the group to which the donors belonged. These data are taken from a study of cytomegalovirus exposure and HLA in healthy donors (dated by TCRdb to 2016 to 2017). For context, the study as a whole: A later analysis indicated that the 90 to 150 validation repertoires were generated on the platform also employed for the approximately 670 repertoires of the first cohort. The study was designed to test whether signatures of past pathogen exposure could be identified by cataloging public T cell receptors. Besides the first cohort of 666 subjects, a separate validation cohort made up of 120 different subjects was used. High-throughput TCR immunosequencing, statistical association of individual TCRs with disease status, and machine learning were combined to predict cytomegalovirus infection status. On the study overall, not on this receptor specifically: Across donors, most TCR sequences were observed very rarely, whereas some public TCRs were present in many individuals. A later analysis found that TCRs clustered in the first cohort also tended to co-occur in the approximately 120 validation repertoires, with 94% of cluster scores above 0. The study gave a list of around 170 TCR beta chains associated with cytomegalovirus. The validation cohort had no HLA typing available for a later analysis, so co-occurrence within that cohort was assessed over all 120 or so repertoires. It was suggested by the authors that the approach could potentially be generalized to other disease states and immunological phenotypes. In vitro tests confirmed that a few of the cytomegalovirus-associated TCR beta chains recognize cytomegalovirus antigens. The classifier was reported to diagnose cytomegalovirus status with high specificity and sensitivity in both the original and validation cohorts.

The sequence was collected from a man younger than 45 in good health and CMV-seronegative. The material sequenced was PBMCs. The receptor chain draws on TRBV4-3 and TRBJ2-1, with 10 bases in between that match TRBD2. The DNA sequence follows: TGCGCCAGCAGCCAAGAGGGGGATTCTAGCGGGGGCTCCTACAATGAGCAGTTCTTC. This encodes CASSQEGDSSGGSYNEQFF.